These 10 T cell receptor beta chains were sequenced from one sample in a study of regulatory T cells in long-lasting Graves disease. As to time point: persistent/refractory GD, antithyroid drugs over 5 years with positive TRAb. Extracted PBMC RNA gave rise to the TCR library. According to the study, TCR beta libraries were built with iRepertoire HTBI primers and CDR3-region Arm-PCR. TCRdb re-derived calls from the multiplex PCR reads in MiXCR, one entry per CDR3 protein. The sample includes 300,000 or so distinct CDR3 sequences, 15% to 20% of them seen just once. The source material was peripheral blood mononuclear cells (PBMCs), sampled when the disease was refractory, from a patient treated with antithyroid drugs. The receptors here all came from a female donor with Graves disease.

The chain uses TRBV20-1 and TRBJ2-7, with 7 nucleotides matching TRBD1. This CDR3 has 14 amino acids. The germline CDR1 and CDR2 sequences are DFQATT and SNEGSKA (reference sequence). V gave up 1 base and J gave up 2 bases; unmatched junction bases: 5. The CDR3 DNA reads TGCAGTGCTAGAGTCGAGCAGGGGGCCTACGAGCAGTACTTC. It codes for CSARVEQGAYEQYF.

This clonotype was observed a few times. CDR3 protein: CSAKSGRSFDEQYF. CDR3 sequence (DNA): TGCAGTGCCAAGAGCGGGAGGAGCTTCGACGAGCAGTACTTC. V gene TRBV20-1 combines with J gene TRBJ2-7; TRBD2 aligns across 9 bases. CDR1 and CDR2 from the germline V gene are DFQATT and SNEGSKA (reference sequence). Trimming cost V 6 bases and J 5 bases; bases outside gene matches: 11. The CDR3 consists of 14 residues.

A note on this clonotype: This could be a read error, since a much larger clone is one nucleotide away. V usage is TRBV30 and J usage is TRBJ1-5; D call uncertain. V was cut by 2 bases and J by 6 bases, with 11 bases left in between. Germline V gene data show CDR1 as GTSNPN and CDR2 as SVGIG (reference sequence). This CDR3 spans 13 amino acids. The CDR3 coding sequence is TGTGCCTGGAGTCCCCCACATTTTCAGCCCCAGCATTTT. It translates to CAWSPPHFQPQHF. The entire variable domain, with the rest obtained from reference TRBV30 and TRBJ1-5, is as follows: SQTIHQWPATLVQPVGSPLSLECTVEGTSNPNLYWYRQAAGRGLQLLFYSVGIGQISSEVPQNLSASRPQDRQFILSSKKLLLSDSGFYLCAWSPPHFQPQHFGDGTRLSIL.

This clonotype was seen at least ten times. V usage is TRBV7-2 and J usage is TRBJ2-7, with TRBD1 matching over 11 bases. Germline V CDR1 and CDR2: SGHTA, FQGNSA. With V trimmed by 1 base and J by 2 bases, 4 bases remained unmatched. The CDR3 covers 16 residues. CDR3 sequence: CASSLGPGQGAYEQYF. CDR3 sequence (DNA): TGTGCCAGCAGCTTAGGTCCGGGACAGGGGGCCTACGAGCAGTACTTC.

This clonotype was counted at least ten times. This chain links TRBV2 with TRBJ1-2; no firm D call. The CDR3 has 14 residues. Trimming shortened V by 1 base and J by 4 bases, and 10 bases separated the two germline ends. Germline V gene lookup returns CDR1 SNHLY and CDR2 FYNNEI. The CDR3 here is CASSEVLHRYGYTF. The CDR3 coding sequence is TGTGCCAGCAGTGAAGTTCTACACCGCTATGGCTACACCTTC.

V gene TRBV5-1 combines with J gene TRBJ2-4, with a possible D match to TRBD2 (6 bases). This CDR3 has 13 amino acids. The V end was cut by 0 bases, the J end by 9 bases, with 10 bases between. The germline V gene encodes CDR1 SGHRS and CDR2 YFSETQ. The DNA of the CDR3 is TGCGCCAGCAGCTTGGGGGACTCCGCCATTCAGTACTTC. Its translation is CASSLGDSAIQYF.

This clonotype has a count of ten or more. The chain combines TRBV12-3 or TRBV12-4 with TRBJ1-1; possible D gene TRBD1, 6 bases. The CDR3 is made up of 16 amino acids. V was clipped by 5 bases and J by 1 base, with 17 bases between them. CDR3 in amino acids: CASSPRLTGRNTEAFF. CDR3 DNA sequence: TGTGCCAGCAGTCCCCGCCTGACAGGCCGGAACACTGAAGCTTTCTTT.

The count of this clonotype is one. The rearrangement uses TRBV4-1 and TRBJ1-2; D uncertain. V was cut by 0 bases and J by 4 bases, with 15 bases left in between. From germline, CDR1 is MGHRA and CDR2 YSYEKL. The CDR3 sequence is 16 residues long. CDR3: CASSQDPLPIGYGYTF. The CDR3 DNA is TGCGCCAGCAGCCAAGATCCTCTTCCTATAGGCTATGGCTACACCTTC.

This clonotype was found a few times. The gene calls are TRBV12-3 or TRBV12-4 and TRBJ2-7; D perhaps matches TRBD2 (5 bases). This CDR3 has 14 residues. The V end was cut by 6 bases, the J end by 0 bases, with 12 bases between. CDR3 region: CASRGSGNSYEQYF. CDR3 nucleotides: TGTGCCAGCAGAGGGTCCGGGAACTCCTACGAGCAGTACTTC.

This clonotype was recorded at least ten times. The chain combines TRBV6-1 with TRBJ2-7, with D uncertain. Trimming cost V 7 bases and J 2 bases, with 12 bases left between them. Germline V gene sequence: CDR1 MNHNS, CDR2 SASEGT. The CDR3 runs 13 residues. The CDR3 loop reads CASTVDGTYEQYF. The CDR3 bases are TGTGCCAGCACCGTGGACGGAACCTACGAGCAGTACTTC.